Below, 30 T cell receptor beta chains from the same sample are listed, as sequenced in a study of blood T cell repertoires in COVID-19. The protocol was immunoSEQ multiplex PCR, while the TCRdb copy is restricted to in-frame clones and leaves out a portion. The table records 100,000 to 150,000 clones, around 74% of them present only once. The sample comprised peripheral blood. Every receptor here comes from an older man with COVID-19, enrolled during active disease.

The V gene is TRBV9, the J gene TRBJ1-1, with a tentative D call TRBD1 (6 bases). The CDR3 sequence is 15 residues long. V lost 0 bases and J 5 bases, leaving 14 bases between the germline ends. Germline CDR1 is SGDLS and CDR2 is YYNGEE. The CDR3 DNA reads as TGTGCCAGCAGCGTAGGAGGTAACAGGGAAACTGAAGCTTTCTTT. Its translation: CASSVGGNRETEAFF.

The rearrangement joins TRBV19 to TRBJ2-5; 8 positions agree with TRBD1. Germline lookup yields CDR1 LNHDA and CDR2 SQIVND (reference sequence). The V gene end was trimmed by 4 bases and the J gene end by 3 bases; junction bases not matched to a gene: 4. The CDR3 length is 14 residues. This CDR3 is CASSTNRGKETQYF. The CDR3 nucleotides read TGTGCCAGTAGTACAAACAGGGGGAAAGAGACCCAGTACTTC.

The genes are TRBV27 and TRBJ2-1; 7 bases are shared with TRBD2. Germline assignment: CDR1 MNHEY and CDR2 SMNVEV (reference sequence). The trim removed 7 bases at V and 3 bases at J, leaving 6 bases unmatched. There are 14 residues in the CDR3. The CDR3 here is CASKLADYYNEQFF. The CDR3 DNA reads TGTGCCAGCAAGCTAGCGGACTACTACAATGAGCAGTTCTTC.

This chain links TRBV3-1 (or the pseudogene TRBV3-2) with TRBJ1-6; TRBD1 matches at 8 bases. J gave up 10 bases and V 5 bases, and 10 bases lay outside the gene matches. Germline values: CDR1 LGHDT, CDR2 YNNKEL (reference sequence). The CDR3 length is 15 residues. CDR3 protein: CASSVNPGGGSPLHF. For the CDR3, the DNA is TGTGCCAGCAGCGTTAACCCAGGGGGCGGATCACCCCTCCACTTT.

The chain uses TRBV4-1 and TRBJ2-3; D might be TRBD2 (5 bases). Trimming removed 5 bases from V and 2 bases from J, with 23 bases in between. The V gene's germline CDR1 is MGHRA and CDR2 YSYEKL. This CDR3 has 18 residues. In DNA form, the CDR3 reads TGCGCCAGCAGCAATTTGGGGAGAGTTGCGGAGATCACAGATACGCAGTATTTT. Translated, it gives CASSNLGRVAEITDTQYF.

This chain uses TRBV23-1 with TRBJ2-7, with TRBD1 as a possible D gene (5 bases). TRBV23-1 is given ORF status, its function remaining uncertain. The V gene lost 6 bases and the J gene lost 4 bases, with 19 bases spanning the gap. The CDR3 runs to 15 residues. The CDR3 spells CASSLRVEGRYEQYF. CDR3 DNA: TGCGCCAGCAGCCTCAGGGTGGAAGGTCGTTACGAGCAGTACTTC.

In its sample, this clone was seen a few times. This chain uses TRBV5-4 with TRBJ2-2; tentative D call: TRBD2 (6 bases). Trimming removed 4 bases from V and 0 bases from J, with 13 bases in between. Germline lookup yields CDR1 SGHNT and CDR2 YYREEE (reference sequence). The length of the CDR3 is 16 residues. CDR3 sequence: CASSPIPGANTGELFF. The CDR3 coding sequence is TGTGCCAGCAGCCCCATCCCGGGAGCGAACACCGGGGAGCTGTTTTTT.

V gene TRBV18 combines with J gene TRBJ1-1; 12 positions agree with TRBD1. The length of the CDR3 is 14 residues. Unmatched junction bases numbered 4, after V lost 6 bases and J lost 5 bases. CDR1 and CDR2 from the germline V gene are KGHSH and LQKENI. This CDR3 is CASSGDRGRTEAFF. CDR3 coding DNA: TGTGCCAGCTCCGGGGACAGGGGGCGGACTGAAGCTTTCTTT.

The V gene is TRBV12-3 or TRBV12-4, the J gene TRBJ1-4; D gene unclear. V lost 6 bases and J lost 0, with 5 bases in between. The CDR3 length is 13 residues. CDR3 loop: CASRRTTNEKLFF. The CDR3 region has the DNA TGTGCCAGCAGGCGAACAACTAATGAAAAACTGTTTTTT.

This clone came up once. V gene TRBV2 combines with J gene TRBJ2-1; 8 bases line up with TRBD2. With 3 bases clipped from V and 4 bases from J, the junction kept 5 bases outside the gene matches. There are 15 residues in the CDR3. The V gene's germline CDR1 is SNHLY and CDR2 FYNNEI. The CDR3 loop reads CASSERLAGYNEQFF. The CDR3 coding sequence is TGTGCCAGCAGTGAGAGGCTAGCGGGTTACAATGAGCAGTTCTTC.

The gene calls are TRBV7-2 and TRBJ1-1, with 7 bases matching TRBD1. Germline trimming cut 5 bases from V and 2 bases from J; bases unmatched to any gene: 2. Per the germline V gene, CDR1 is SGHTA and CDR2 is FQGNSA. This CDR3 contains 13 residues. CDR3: CASSGTVNTEAFF. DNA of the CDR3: TGTGCCAGCAGCGGGACAGTTAACACTGAAGCTTTCTTT.

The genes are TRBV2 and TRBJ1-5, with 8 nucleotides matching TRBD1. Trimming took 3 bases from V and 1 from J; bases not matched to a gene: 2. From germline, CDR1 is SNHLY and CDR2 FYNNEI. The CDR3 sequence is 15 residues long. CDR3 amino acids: CASSDRGRSNQPQHF. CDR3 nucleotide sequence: TGTGCCAGCAGTGACAGGGGGCGAAGCAATCAGCCCCAGCATTTT.

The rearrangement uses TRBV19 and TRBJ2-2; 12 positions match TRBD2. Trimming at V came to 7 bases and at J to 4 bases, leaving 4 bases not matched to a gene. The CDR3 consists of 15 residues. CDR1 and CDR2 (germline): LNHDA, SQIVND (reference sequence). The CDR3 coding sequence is TGTGCCAGTAAGAGACTAGCGGGAGCCACCGGGGAGCTGTTTTTT. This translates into CASKRLAGATGELFF. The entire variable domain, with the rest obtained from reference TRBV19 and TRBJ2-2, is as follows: DGGITQSPKYLFRKEGQNVTLSCEQNLNHDAMYWYRQDPGQGLRLIYYSQIVNDFQKGDIAEGYSVSREKKESFPLTVTSAQKNPTAFYLCASKRLAGATGELFFGEGSRLTVL.

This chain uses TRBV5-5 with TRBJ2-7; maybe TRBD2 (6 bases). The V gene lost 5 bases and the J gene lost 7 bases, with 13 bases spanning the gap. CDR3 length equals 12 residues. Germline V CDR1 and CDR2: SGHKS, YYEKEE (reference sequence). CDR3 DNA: TGTGCCAGCAGTATCGGGAGTGAAGAGCAGTACTTC. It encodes CASSIGSEEQYF.

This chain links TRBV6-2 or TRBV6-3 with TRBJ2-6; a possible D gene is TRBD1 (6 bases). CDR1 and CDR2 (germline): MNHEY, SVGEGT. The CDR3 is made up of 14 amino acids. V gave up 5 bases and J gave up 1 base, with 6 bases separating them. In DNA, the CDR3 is TGTGCCAGCAGTAGGGGGTCTGGGGCCAACGTCCTGACTTTC. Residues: CASSRGSGANVLTF.

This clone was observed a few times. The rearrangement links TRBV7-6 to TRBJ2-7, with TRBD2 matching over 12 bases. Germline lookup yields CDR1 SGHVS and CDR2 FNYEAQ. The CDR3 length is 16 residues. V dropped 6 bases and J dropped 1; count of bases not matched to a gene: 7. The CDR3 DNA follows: TGTGCCAGCAGTATGGGACTAGCGGGTCAATCCTACGAGCAGTACTTC. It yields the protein CASSMGLAGQSYEQYF.

The CDR3: CASSLLVNQPQHF. CDR3 nucleotides: TGTGCCAGCAGTTTGTTAGTGAATCAGCCCCAGCATTTT. V is TRBV28 and J is TRBJ1-5; the D is unclear. This CDR3 has 13 residues. V was shortened by 3 bases and J by 4 bases, with 7 bases between the two germline ends. Germline assignment: CDR1 MDHEN and CDR2 SYDVKM.

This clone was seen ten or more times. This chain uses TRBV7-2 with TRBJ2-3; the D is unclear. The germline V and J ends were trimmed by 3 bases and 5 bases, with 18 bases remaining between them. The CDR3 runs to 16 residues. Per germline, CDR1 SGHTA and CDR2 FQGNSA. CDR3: CASSFQHPPPLDTQYF. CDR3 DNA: TGTGCCAGCAGCTTCCAACACCCACCCCCCTTAGATACGCAGTATTTT.

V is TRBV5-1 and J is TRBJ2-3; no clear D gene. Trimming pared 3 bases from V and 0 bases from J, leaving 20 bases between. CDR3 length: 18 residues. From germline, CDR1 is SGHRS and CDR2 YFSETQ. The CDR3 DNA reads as TGCGCCAGCAGCTATAATGCTGTACATGTGGCCAGCACAGATACGCAGTATTTT. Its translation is CASSYNAVHVASTDTQYF.

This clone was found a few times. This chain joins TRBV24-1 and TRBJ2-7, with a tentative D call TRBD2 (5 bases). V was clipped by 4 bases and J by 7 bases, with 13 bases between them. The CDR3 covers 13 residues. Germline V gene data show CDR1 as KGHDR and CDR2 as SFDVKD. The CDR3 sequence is CATSEAGTEEQYF. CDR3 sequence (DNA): TGTGCCACCAGTGAGGCGGGTACTGAAGAGCAGTACTTC.

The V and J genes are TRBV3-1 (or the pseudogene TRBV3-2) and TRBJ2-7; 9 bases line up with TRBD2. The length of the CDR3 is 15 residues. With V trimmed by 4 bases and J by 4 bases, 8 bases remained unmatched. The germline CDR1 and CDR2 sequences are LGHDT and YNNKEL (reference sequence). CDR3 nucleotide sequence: TGTGCCAGCAGCCCTCTAGCGGGACTCATTTACGAGCAGTACTTC. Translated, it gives CASSPLAGLIYEQYF.

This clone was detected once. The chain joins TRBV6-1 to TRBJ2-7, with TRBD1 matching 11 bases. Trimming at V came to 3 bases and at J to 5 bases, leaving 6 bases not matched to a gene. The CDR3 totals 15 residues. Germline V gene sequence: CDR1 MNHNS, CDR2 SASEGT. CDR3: CASSDRDRGLNEQYF. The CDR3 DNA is TGTGCCAGCAGTGACCGGGACAGGGGGTTGAACGAGCAGTACTTC.

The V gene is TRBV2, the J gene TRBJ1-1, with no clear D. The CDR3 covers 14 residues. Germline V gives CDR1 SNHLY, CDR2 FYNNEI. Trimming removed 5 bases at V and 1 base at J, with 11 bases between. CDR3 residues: CASSWLGTNTEAFF. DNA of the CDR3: TGTGCCAGCAGTTGGTTGGGCACGAACACTGAAGCTTTCTTT.

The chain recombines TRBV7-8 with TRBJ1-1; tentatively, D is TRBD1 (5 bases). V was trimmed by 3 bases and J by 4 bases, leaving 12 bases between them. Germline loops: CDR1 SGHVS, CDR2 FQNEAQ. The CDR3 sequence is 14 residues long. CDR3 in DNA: TGTGCCAGCAGCTTGCGGGGGAGTCTCACTGAAGCTTTCTTT. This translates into CASSLRGSLTEAFF.

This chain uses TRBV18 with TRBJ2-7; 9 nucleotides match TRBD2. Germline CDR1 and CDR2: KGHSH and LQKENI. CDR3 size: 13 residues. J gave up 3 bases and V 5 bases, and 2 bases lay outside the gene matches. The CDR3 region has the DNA TGTGCCAGCTCAACTAGCGGGCTCTACGAGCAGTACTTC. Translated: CASSTSGLYEQYF.

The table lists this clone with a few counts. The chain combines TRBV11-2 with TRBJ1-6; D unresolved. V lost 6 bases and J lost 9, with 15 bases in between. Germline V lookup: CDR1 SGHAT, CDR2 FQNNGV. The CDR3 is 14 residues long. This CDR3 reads CASSEGQLVSPLHF. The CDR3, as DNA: TGTGCCAGCAGTGAGGGTCAGCTTGTTTCACCCCTCCACTTT.

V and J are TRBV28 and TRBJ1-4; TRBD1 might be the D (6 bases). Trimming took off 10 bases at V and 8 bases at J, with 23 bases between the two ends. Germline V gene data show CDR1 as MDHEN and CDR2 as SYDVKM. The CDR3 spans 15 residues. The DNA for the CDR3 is TGTGCCACCTCACCCCCGGACCCAACAGGGGAAAAACTGTTTTTT. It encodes CATSPPDPTGEKLFF.

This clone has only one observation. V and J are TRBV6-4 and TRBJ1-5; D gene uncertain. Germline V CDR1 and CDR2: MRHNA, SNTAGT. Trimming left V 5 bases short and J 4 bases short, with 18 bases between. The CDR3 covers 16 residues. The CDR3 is CASSPTFDTYNQPQHF. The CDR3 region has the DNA TGTGCCAGCAGTCCCACCTTTGACACCTATAATCAGCCCCAGCATTTT.

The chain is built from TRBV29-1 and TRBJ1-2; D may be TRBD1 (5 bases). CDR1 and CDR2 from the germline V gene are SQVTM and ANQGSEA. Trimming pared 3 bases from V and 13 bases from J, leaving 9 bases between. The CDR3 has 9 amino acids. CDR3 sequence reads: CSVDDSITF. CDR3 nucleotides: TGCAGCGTTGATGACAGCATCACCTTC.

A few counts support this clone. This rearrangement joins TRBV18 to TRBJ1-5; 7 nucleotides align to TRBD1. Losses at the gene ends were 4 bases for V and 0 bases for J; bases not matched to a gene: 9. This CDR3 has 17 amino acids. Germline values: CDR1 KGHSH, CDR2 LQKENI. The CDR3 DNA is TGTGCCAGCTCACAACGACAGGGCGATTTTAGCAATCAGCCCCAGCATTTT. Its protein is CASSQRQGDFSNQPQHF.